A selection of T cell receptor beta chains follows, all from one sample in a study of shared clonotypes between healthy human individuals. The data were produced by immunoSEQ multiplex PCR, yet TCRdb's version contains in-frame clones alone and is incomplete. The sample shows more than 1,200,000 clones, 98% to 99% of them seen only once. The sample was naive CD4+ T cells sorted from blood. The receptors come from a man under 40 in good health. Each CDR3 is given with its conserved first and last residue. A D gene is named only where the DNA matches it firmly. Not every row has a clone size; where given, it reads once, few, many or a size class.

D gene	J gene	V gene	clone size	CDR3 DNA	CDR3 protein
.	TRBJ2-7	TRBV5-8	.	TGTGCCAGCGGACACAGGGCGTACGAGCAGTACTTC	CASGHRAYEQYF
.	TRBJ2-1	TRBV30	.	TGTGCCTGGGTGGCTCGGACTTTCGGACTACCATCCTACAATGAGCAGTTCTTC	CAWVARTFGLPSYNEQFF
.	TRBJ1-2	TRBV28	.	TGTGCCAGCAGTTCACGCCAGGGCTACACCTTC	CASSSRQGYTF
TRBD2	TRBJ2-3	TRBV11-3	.	TGTGCCAGCAGCTCCGAAAGCGGGAGTCTCACAGATACGCAGTATTTT	CASSSESGSLTDTQYF
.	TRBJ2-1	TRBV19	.	TGTGCCAGTAGTCCTAACCCCGACAAGGAGCAGTTCTTC	CASSPNPDKEQFF
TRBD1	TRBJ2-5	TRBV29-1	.	TGCAGCGTAGAGGGACAGGGGAACGAGGAGACCCAGTACTTC	CSVEGQGNEETQYF
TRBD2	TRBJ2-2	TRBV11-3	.	TGTGCCAGCAGCCTCACTAGCGGCCCGAACACCGGGGAGCTGTTTTTT	CASSLTSGPNTGELFF
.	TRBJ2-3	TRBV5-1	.	TGCGCCAGCAGCTTGGGGCCCTCCGATACGCAGTATTTT	CASSLGPSDTQYF
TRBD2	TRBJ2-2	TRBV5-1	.	TGCGCCAGCAGCCTGGGACTAGCGGACTTCACCGGGGAGCTGTTTTTT	CASSLGLADFTGELFF
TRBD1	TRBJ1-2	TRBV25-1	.	TGTGCCAGCACCTCGGACAGGATCTATGGCTACACCTTC	CASTSDRIYGYTF
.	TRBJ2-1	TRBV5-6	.	TGTGCCAGCACACGGTTTAGCGACTACAATGAGCAGTTCTTC	CASTRFSDYNEQFF
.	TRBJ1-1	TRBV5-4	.	TGTGCCAGCAGGGGACAGAACACTGAAGCTTTCTTT	CASRGQNTEAFF
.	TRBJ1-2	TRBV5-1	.	TGCGCCAGCAGCCCCGGGGGGGTTCGGAACTACTATGGCTACACCTTC	CASSPGGVRNYYGYTF
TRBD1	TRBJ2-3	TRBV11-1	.	TGTGCCAGCAGCCCGACAGGGCTTACAGATACGCAGTATTTT	CASSPTGLTDTQYF
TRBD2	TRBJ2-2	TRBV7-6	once	TGTGCCAGCAGCTTGGGAGGGAGGGGAAATACCGGGGAGCTGTTTTTT	CASSLGGRGNTGELFF
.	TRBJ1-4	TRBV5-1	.	TGCGCCAGCAGCTTGGGAGCGGACGAAAAACTGTTTTTT	CASSLGADEKLFF
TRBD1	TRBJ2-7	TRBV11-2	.	TGTGCCAGCAGCTCCACCCCCCGGGACAGGGACTACGAGCAGTACTTC	CASSSTPRDRDYEQYF
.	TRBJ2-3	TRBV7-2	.	TGTGCCAGCAGCTTCTCGGGACGCACAGATACGCAGTATTTT	CASSFSGRTDTQYF
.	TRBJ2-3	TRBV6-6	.	TGTGCCAGCAGTTACCGGGTCAAATCAGATACGCAGTATTTT	CASSYRVKSDTQYF
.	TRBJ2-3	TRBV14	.	TGTGCCAGCAGTCGGGGTTACACAGATACGCAGTATTTT	CASSRGYTDTQYF
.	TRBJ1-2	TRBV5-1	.	TGCGCCAGCAGTGAGGGGGGAGCTAACTATGGCTACACCTTC	CASSEGGANYGYTF
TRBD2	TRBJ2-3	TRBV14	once	TGTGCCAGCAGCCGCCCGAGAGGACTAGATCCGTCTTATACGCAGTATTTT	CASSRPRGLDPSYTQYF
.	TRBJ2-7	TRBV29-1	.	TGCAGCGTTGAAGATCAGGGGAGGATCGAGCAGTACTTC	CSVEDQGRIEQYF